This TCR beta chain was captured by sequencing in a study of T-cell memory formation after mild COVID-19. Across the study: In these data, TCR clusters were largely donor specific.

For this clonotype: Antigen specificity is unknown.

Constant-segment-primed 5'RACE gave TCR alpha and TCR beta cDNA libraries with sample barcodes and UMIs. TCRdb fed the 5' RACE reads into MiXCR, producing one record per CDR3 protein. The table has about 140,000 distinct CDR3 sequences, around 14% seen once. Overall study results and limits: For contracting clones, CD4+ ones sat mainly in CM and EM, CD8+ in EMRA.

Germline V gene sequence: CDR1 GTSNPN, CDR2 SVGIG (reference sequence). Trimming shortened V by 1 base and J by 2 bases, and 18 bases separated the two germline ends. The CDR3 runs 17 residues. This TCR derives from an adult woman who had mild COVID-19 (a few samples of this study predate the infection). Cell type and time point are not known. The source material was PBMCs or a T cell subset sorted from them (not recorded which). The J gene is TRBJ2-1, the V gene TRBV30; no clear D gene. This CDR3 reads CAWSAPDPTQTYNEQFF. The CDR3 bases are TGTGCCTGGAGTGCCCCGGATCCGACCCAAACCTACAATGAGCAGTTCTTC.